This T cell receptor beta chain was retrieved from a study of OX40 agonist ivuxolimab in advanced cancers. In the study overall: Head and neck, renal cell, melanoma or hepatocellular carcinoma were the cancers that dose-escalation patients had.

Sequencing used immunoSEQ multiplex PCR; TCRdb keeps in-frame clones, though not all of them. Here the sample spans approximately 58,000 clones, 79% being singletons. Patients had blood sampled at baseline and again on cycle 4 day 1 and cycle 7 day 1. Sequencing was performed on CD4+ or CD8+ T cells sorted from blood, taken in a trial of the OX40 agonist ivuxolimab. The sequence was obtained from an adult with an advanced solid tumor such as melanoma, head and neck, liver or kidney cancer.

CDR3 region: CASGGKTLNTGELFF. The CDR3 bases are TGTGCCAGCGGGGGGAAAACATTAAACACCGGGGAGCTGTTTTTT. The rearrangement links TRBV2 to TRBJ2-2, with D possibly being TRBD2 (6 bases). Germline V gives CDR1 SNHLY, CDR2 FYNNEI. With 8 bases removed from V and 2 bases from J, the gap between germline ends came to 15 bases. This CDR3 has 15 amino acids.